The following is a T cell receptor beta chain sequence with its context. Germline V gene sequence: CDR1 MNHEY, CDR2 SVGAGI. The V segment lost 2 bases and the J segment 0 bases; nucleotides outside the gene matches: 5. CDR3 length: 16 amino acids. The data were obtained in a study of T cell changes during pregnancy in multiple sclerosis. Libraries were prepared by immunoSEQ multiplex PCR; TCRdb keeps only in-frame clonotypes and omits some of them. This sample has some 20,000 clones, with roughly 90% found just once. This specimen consisted of CD8+ T cells from peripheral blood mononuclear cells, obtained in the second trimester of pregnancy. This TCR was sampled from a female donor in good health, enrolled as a control in a pregnancy study. The rearrangement uses TRBV6-5 and TRBJ2-3; 7 bases map to TRBD1. CDR3 amino acids: CASSYQRGPSTDTQYF. Here the CDR3 DNA reads TGTGCCAGCAGTTACCAAAGGGGGCCCAGCACAGATACGCAGTATTTT.